Given below is one T cell receptor beta chain in context. This entry comes from a study of shared clonotypes between healthy human individuals. Measured with immunoSEQ multiplex PCR; TCRdb has only the in-frame clones, and not every one. This sample has approximately 1,500,000 clones, with roughly 96% found just once. The V gene lost 4 bases and the J gene lost 10 bases, with 13 bases spanning the gap. CDR1 is SGHDN, CDR2 FVKESK, per germline. The CDR3 is 12 amino acids. The TCR originated in a man aged 25 to 45 in good health. The sequenced sample consisted of naive CD4+ T cells sorted from blood. The subset denotes: CD45RA+ positively selected. The chain carries TRBV14 and TRBJ1-1, with D unclear. The CDR3, as DNA: TGTGCCAGCAGCCGACTCTCGACGGGAGCTTTCTTT. It specifies CASSRLSTGAFF.